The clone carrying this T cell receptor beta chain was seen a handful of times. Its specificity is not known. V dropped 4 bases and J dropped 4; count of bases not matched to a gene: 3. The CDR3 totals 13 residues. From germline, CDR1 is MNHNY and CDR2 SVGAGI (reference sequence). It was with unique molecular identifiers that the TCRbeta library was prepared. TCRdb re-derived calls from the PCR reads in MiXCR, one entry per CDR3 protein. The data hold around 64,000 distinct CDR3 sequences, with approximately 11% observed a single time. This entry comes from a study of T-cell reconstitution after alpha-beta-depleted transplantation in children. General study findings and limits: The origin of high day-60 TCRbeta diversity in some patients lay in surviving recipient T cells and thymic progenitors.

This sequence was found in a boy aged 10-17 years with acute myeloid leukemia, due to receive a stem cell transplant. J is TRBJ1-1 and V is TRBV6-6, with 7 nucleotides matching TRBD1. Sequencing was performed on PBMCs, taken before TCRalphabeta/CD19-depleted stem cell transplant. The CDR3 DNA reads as TGTGCCAGCAGTTGGACAGGTCTCACTGAAGCTTTCTTT. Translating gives CASSWTGLTEAFF.